This T cell receptor beta chain was captured by sequencing in a study of OX40 agonist ivuxolimab in advanced cancers. Whole-study results and caveats: Expanded peripheral T cells had an undetermined antigen specificity. At 0.1 to 3.0 mg/kg and by week 6, clonal expansion occurred in CD4+ and CD8+ blood T cells.

Autoimmune disease history or systemic immunosuppression disqualified patients. Losses at the gene ends were 8 bases for V and 4 bases for J; bases not matched to a gene: 10. CDR1 is LNHDA, CDR2 SQIVND, per germline (reference sequence). The CDR3 is 14 residues long. On this clone itself: Its antigen remains unknown.

Clones were read by immunoSEQ multiplex PCR, and TCRdb kept only the in-frame ones, dropping some. The table records about 64,000 clones, around 83% of them present only once. The chain recombines TRBV19 with TRBJ2-7, with 8 bases lining up with TRBD1. The sequence was collected from an adult with an advanced solid tumor such as melanoma, head and neck, liver or kidney cancer. The sequencing here drew on CD4+ or CD8+ T cells sorted from blood, taken in a trial of the OX40 agonist ivuxolimab. CDR3 sequence: CASRKTGERYEQYF. DNA for the CDR3: TGTGCCAGTCGGAAGACAGGGGAGAGGTACGAGCAGTACTTC.